The rows below give T cell receptor beta chains drawn from one sample of a study of early T cells in non-severe SARS-CoV-2 infection. MiXCR, run by TCRdb on the 5' RACE reads, gives a single entry per CDR3 protein. Seen here are about 60,000 distinct CDR3 sequences, around 11% observed once, and the top ten hold just under 3%. Here the sequenced sample was whole blood, taken at baseline. The receptors derive from an adult who was a healthcare worker with PCR-confirmed SARS-CoV-2 infection or an uninfected control (not recorded which). Each CDR3 is given with its conserved first and last residue. The D gene is left open where the match is weak. Clone size is given for some rows only: seen once, a few or many times, or a class if the clone is expanded.

j_gene	d_gene	abundance	v_gene	CDR3aa	CDR3nt
TRBJ2-1	TRBD2	NA	TRBV5-6	CASSRAASGGRYEQFF	TGTGCCAGCAGCCGGGCGGCTAGCGGGGGAAGGTATGAGCAGTTCTTC
TRBJ1-6	TRBD1	NA	TRBV19	CASRPGQGVNNSPLHF	TGTGCCAGTAGACCAGGACAGGGTGTTAATAATTCACCCCTCCACTTT
TRBJ2-7	NA	many	TRBV29-1	CSVDGTGAYEQYF	TGCAGCGTTGATGGGACTGGTGCCTACGAGCAGTACTTC
TRBJ2-3	NA	NA	TRBV24-1	CATSDPNTDTQYF	TGTGCCACCAGTGACCCGAACACAGATACGCAGTATTTT
TRBJ2-2	NA	NA	TRBV7-2	CASSYGRTNTGELFF	TGTGCCAGCAGCTACGGCAGAACTAACACCGGGGAGCTGTTTTTT
TRBJ2-3	NA	NA	TRBV11-2	CASSQRGRTDTQYF	TGTGCCAGCAGCCAAAGGGGCCGCACAGATACGCAGTATTTT
TRBJ2-3	TRBD1	few	TRBV5-7	CASSSGQKCTDTQYF	TGTGCCAGCAGCTCGGGACAGAAATGCACAGATACGCAGTATTTT
TRBJ2-7	NA	few	TRBV5-1	CASSLGRAGMTYEQYF	TGCGCCAGCAGCTTGGGGCGGGCAGGGATGACCTACGAGCAGTACTTC
TRBJ1-6	TRBD1	many	TRBV28	CASSLRDRDSPLHF	TGTGCCAGCAGCCTCCGGGACAGGGATTCACCCCTCCACTTT
TRBJ2-1	NA	few	TRBV2	CASSEAGDFYNEQFF	TGTGCCAGCAGTGAAGCAGGGGACTTCTACAATGAGCAGTTCTTC
TRBJ2-7	NA	few	TRBV6-5	CASTGRFGVYEQYF	TGTGCCAGCACCGGACGTTTCGGGGTCTACGAGCAGTACTTC
TRBJ1-5	NA	few	TRBV7-6	CASSLQGGNQPQHF	TGTGCCAGCAGCTTACAGGGTGGCAATCAGCCCCAGCATTTT
TRBJ2-2	TRBD2	many	TRBV4-3	CASSQDWTSGADGELFF	TGCGCCAGCAGCCAAGATTGGACTAGCGGGGCTGACGGGGAGCTGTTTTTT
TRBJ2-7	NA	few	TRBV11-2	CASATPVRYEQYF	TGTGCCAGCGCTACTCCGGTTAGATACGAGCAGTACTTC
TRBJ1-1	TRBD1	NA	TRBV18	CASSPRDSILNTEAFF	TGTGCCAGCTCACCCCGGGACAGCATCCTGAACACTGAAGCTTTCTTT
TRBJ2-7	TRBD2	NA	TRBV4-3	CASSQDRGGRYEQYF	TGCGCCAGCAGCCAAGATCGGGGAGGGAGGTACGAGCAGTACTTC
TRBJ2-5	TRBD1	NA	TRBV11-2	CASSPGQGKETQYF	TGTGCCAGCAGCCCGGGACAGGGGAAAGAGACCCAGTACTTC